The TCR beta chain described here comes from a study of shared clonotypes between healthy human individuals. As for the study in general: Used for every donor were three CD4 naive, three CD4 memory, two CD8 naive and one CD8 memory plate.

Clones were read by immunoSEQ multiplex PCR, and TCRdb kept only the in-frame ones, dropping some. Of hundreds of thousands of clones listed, approximately 75% are singletons. Comments on this clone: Its target is unknown.

The CDR3 is made up of 18 amino acids. V dropped 0 bases and J dropped 3; count of bases not matched to a gene: 11. Germline CDR1 and CDR2: SGHRS and YFSETQ. Notes on the study in general: The study's rarefaction showed incomplete sorted-subset sequencing despite large depth.

Material: memory CD4+ T cells sorted from blood. The sample's subset: CD45RA-negative fraction. The rearrangement uses TRBV5-1 and TRBJ1-1; 10 bases are a match to TRBD1. This TCR derives from a woman in her twenties or thirties in good health. The CDR3 region is CASSLAGQGFGKDTEAFF. The CDR3 coding sequence is TGCGCCAGCAGCTTGGCGGGACAGGGGTTCGGTAAGGACACTGAAGCTTTCTTT.